This record covers a single T cell receptor (beta chain). This sample also contains other DNA sequences that code for the same CDR3. Within Nashville, Tennessee resided all donors, each a Caucasian adult. These data belong to a study of shared clonotypes between healthy human individuals. Germline CDR1 MGHDK, CDR2 SYGVNS. CDR3 length: 13 amino acids. The V end was cut by 3 bases, the J end by 2 bases, with 7 bases between. Repertoires were generated with immunoSEQ multiplex PCR, while TCRdb's copy carries only in-frame clones and drops some. The table lists roughly 2.4 million clones, about 94% of them singletons, with roughly 0.13% in the top ten.

V gene TRBV25-1 combines with J gene TRBJ1-1, with D possibly TRBD1 on 6 matching bases. Sequencing used naive CD4+ T cells sorted from blood. Stated subset: CD45RA+ positively selected. The clonotype originates from a young man in good health. CDR3 sequence reads: CASSDRGNTEAFF. CDR3 DNA sequence: TGTGCCAGCAGTGACAGGGGAAACACTGAAGCTTTCTTT.